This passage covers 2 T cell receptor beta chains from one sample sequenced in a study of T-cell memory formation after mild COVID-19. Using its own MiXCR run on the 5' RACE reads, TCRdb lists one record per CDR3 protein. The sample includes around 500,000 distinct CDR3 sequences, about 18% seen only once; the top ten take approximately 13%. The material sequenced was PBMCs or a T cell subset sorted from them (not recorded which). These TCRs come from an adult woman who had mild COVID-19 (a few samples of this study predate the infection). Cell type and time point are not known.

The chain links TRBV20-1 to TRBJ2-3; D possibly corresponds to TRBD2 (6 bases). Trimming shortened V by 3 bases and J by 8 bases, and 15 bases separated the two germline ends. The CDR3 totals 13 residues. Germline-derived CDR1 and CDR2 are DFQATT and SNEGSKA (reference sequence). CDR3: CSASGRDLGTQYF. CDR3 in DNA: TGCAGTGCTAGCGGGAGAGACTTAGGTACGCAGTATTTT.

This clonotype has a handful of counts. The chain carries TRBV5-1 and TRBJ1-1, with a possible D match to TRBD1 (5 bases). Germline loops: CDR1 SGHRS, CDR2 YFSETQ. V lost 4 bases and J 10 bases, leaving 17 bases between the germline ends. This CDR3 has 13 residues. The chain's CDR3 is CASSTGSQGRAFF. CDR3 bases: TGCGCCAGCAGCACCGGGTCCCAGGGAAGAGCTTTCTTT.